The TCR beta chain described here comes from a study of T-cell memory formation after mild COVID-19. The wider study: TCR clusters were largely donor specific.

With respect to this clonotype: No antigen is known for it. A much larger clone differs from this one at a single base, so this may be a read error.

The CDR3 contains 13 residues. From germline, CDR1 is LGHNA and CDR2 YSLEER. Germline trimming cut 3 bases from V and 11 bases from J; bases unmatched to any gene: 9. Findings and caveats of the study: Mainly in CM and EM were contracting CD4+ clones; CD8+ were in EMRA. Prior to infection, memory already included some responding clones, suggesting cross-reactive memory joined.

TCR alpha and TCR beta cDNA libraries carrying sample barcodes and UMIs came from 5'RACE with constant-segment primers. TCRdb processed the 5' RACE reads anew with MiXCR; each CDR3 protein has one entry. The data show approximately 34,000 distinct CDR3 sequences, 7% to 8% seen once. Sequenced sample: PBMCs or a T cell subset sorted from them (not recorded which). The chain has TRBV4-3 and TRBJ2-5; 7 nucleotides match TRBD2. The receptor was derived from a man younger than 30 who had mild COVID-19 (a few samples of this study predate the infection). Cell type and time point are not known. The CDR3 DNA is TGCGCCAGCAGCCAGATACTAGCGACCTGGCAGTACTTC. Its protein is CASSQILATWQYF.